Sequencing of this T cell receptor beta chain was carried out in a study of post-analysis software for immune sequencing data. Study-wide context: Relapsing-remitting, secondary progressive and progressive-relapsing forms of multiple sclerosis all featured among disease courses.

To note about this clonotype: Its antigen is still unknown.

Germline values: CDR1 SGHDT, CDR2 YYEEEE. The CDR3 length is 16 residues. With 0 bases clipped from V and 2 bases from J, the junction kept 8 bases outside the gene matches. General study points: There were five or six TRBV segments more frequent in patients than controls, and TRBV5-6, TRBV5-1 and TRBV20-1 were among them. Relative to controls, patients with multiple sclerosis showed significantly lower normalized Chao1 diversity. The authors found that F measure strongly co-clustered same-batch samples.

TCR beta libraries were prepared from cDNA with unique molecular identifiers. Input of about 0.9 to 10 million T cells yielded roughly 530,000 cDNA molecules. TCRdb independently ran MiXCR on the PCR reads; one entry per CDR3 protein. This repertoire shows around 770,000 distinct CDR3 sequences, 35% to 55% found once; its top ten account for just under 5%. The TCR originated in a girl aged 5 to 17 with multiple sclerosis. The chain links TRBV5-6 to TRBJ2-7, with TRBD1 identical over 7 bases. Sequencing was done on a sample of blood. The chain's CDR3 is CASSLDQGVPPYEQYF. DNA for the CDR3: TGTGCCAGCAGCTTGGACCAGGGGGTTCCCCCCTACGAGCAGTACTTC.